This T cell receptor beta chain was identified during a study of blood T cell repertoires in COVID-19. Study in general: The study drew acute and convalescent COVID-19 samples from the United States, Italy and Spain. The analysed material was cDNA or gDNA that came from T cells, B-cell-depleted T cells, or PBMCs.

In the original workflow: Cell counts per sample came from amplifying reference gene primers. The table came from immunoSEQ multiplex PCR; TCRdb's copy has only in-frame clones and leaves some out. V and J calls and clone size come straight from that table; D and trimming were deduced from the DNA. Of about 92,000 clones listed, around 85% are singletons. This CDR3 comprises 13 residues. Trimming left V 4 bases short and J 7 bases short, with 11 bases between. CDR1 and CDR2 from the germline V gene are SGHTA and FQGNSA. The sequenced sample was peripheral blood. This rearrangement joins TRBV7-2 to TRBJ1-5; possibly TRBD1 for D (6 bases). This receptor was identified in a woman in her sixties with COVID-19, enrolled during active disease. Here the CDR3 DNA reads TGTGCCAGCAGCTCCACTAGGGGGCAGCCCCAGCATTTT. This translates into CASSSTRGQPQHF.